Listed below are T cell receptor beta chains from one sample, sequenced in a study of blood T cell repertoires in COVID-19. Using immunoSEQ multiplex PCR, the repertoire was profiled, and TCRdb retains in-frame clones only, with some absent. Of approximately 350,000 clones in the sample, about four fifths were seen once. Material: PBMCs or T cells enriched from blood (not recorded which). The source is a woman in her forties or fifties who had recovered from COVID-19. CDR3s include the opening cysteine and the closing phenylalanine or tryptophan. Fields, in order: V gene, clone size, D gene, J gene, CDR3 DNA, CDR3 protein. The D gene is left open where the match is weak. Size is omitted from some rows. Given values are once, few, many or a class for expanded clones.

V: TRBV30; size: once; D: TRBD1; J: TRBJ1-6; DNA: TGTGCCTGGAGTGTAAACAGGGGGGGGTTTTCCTATAATTCACCCCTCCACTTT; CDR3: CAWSVNRGGFSYNSPLHF
V: TRBV5-4; size: .; D: TRBD1; J: TRBJ2-3; DNA: TGTGCCAGCAGCTCAGCAGACAGGGGTGGCGTGAATACGCAGTATTTT; CDR3: CASSSADRGGVNTQYF
V: TRBV11-1; size: .; D: TRBD1; J: TRBJ1-6; DNA: TGTGCCAGTCGAGACAGGGATTCACCCCTCCACTTT; CDR3: CASRDRDSPLHF
V: TRBV7-8; size: once; D: TRBD2; J: TRBJ2-5; DNA: TGTGCCAGCAGCTTATCCCACCGGACTAGCGGGGGCCAAGAGACCCAGTACTTC; CDR3: CASSLSHRTSGGQETQYF
V: TRBV7-2; size: once; D: .; J: TRBJ2-1; DNA: TGTGCCAGCAGCTTAGGTCCAGGGAACAATGAGCAGTTCTTC; CDR3: CASSLGPGNNEQFF
V: TRBV5-1; size: .; D: .; J: TRBJ1-5; DNA: TGCGCCAGCAGCTTGGGCACGGAGAATCAGCCCCAGCATTTT; CDR3: CASSLGTENQPQHF
V: TRBV7-8; size: .; D: .; J: TRBJ1-1; DNA: TGTGCCAGCAGCTTAGTCGCGCTTAACACTGAAGCTTTCTTT; CDR3: CASSLVALNTEAFF
V: TRBV10-3; size: .; D: TRBD2; J: TRBJ2-3; DNA: TGTGCCATCAGTGATAGTCGCGTGGCGGGAGGGGCAGATACGCAGTATTTT; CDR3: CAISDSRVAGGADTQYF
V: TRBV10-3; size: once; D: TRBD1; J: TRBJ2-7; DNA: TGTGCCTCTGGACAGGGGGCGCAAGAGCAGTACTTC; CDR3: CASGQGAQEQYF
V: TRBV29-1; size: .; D: .; J: TRBJ1-1; DNA: TGCAGCGTTGAAGATCTTACAGGGCAGAACACTGAAGCTTTCTTT; CDR3: CSVEDLTGQNTEAFF
V: TRBV5-6; size: .; D: .; J: TRBJ1-1; DNA: TGTGCCAGCAGCTTGGCCGGGGGGTTGAGGGGCACTGAAGCTTTCTTT; CDR3: CASSLAGGLRGTEAFF
V: TRBV5-6; size: .; D: .; J: TRBJ1-3; DNA: TGTGCCAGCAGCCCCAGCGCGGCAGTTGGAAACACCATATATTTT; CDR3: CASSPSAAVGNTIYF
V: TRBV6-2/TRBV6-3; size: .; D: .; J: TRBJ1-1; DNA: TGTGCCAGCAGTTACTCTCTGACTGAAGCTTTCTTT; CDR3: CASSYSLTEAFF
V: TRBV3-1/TRBV3-2; size: .; D: .; J: TRBJ2-3; DNA: TGTGCCAGCAGCCTCCAGGCCTCCAGCTTCCCAGATACGCAGTATTTT; CDR3: CASSLQASSFPDTQYF
V: TRBV5-1; size: .; D: TRBD2; J: TRBJ2-1; DNA: TGCGCCAGCAGCTCGAATAGCGGGAGAGCATCCCCCTCCTACAATGAGCAGTTCTTC; CDR3: CASSSNSGRASPSYNEQFF
V: TRBV6-2/TRBV6-3; size: .; D: .; J: TRBJ1-2; DNA: TGTGCCAGCAGTCACAGAGACTATGGCTACACCTTC; CDR3: CASSHRDYGYTF
V: TRBV19; size: .; D: TRBD1; J: TRBJ2-7; DNA: TGTGCCAGTAGCCCGAAAAGTATGGCACAGGGGGCGTATATGTACGAGCAGTACTTC; CDR3: CASSPKSMAQGAYMYEQYF
V: TRBV30; size: .; D: TRBD2; J: TRBJ2-3; DNA: TGTGCCTGGAGTAATAGGGGTGGACTAGCGAGACATACGCAGTATTTT; CDR3: CAWSNRGGLARHTQYF
V: TRBV6-5; size: .; D: TRBD1; J: TRBJ2-1; DNA: TGTGCCAGCAGATCTCACACGCCGGGACAGGGACAGTTCTTC; CDR3: CASRSHTPGQGQFF
V: TRBV3-1/TRBV3-2; size: few; D: .; J: TRBJ1-1; DNA: TGTGCCAGCAGCCAAGTCAGGGTTAGCATGAACACTGAAGCTTTCTTT; CDR3: CASSQVRVSMNTEAFF
V: TRBV19; size: .; D: .; J: TRBJ1-2; DNA: TGTGCCAGTAGTTTGCTCGGGTTCCCTGGCTACACCTTC; CDR3: CASSLLGFPGYTF
V: TRBV20-1; size: .; D: .; J: TRBJ1-5; DNA: TGCAGTGCTAGTAAAGGGGGTGATCAGCCCCAGCATTTT; CDR3: CSASKGGDQPQHF
V: TRBV5-1; size: .; D: .; J: TRBJ2-2; DNA: TGCGCCAGCAGCCTGACAGGAGCGAACACCGGGGAGCTGTTTTTT; CDR3: CASSLTGANTGELFF
V: TRBV19; size: .; D: .; J: TRBJ2-1; DNA: TGTGCCAGTAGTATACTAACAGGAAATGAGCAGTTCTTC; CDR3: CASSILTGNEQFF
V: TRBV7-3; size: few; D: .; J: TRBJ1-1; DNA: TGTGCCAGCCCGGAGGGGGGGTCAGAAGCTTTCTTT; CDR3: CASPEGGSEAFF
V: TRBV27; size: .; D: .; J: TRBJ2-7; DNA: TGTGCCAGCAGTCGCCAGACACTTACTGCTGCCTACGAGCAGTACTTC; CDR3: CASSRQTLTAAYEQYF
V: TRBV6-5; size: .; D: .; J: TRBJ2-1; DNA: TGTGCCAGCAGTTATGAGGCGGGGGCCCGAGATGAGCAGTTCTTC; CDR3: CASSYEAGARDEQFF
V: TRBV14; size: .; D: TRBD2; J: TRBJ2-3; DNA: TGTGCCAGCAGCCAAGATCTCGACACTAGCGGGATAGTTTGGGGCACAGATACGCAGTATTTT; CDR3: CASSQDLDTSGIVWGTDTQYF
V: TRBV5-1; size: .; D: TRBD2; J: TRBJ2-7; DNA: TGCGCCAGCAGCCCGGACGGGGGGGGCGAGCAGTACTTC; CDR3: CASSPDGGGEQYF
V: TRBV11-2; size: .; D: TRBD1; J: TRBJ1-4; DNA: TGTGCCAGCTCGAGGGGGCGGGTTGAAAAACTGTTTTTT; CDR3: CASSRGRVEKLFF
V: TRBV3-1/TRBV3-2; size: .; D: .; J: TRBJ1-6; DNA: TGTGCCAGCAGCCAAGGGGGAACAGGTCGACTTTCACCCCTCCACTTT; CDR3: CASSQGGTGRLSPLHF
V: TRBV5-1; size: once; D: .; J: TRBJ1-2; DNA: TGCGCCAGCAGCCCGACCACGGGCTATGGCTACACCTTC; CDR3: CASSPTTGYGYTF
V: TRBV2; size: .; D: TRBD2; J: TRBJ2-1; DNA: TGTGCCAGCAGTGATGCTAGCGGGGGGTTAGGTGAGCAGTTCTTC; CDR3: CASSDASGGLGEQFF
V: TRBV14; size: .; D: .; J: TRBJ1-1; DNA: TGTGCCAGCAGCCAAGATCTCAGGGGTACCCGGAGGACTGAAGCTTTCTTT; CDR3: CASSQDLRGTRRTEAFF
V: TRBV5-1; size: few; D: TRBD1; J: TRBJ2-7; DNA: TGCGCCAGCAGCCCGGGACAGGGCTCCTACGAGCAGTACTTC; CDR3: CASSPGQGSYEQYF
V: TRBV7-2; size: .; D: TRBD2; J: TRBJ2-1; DNA: TGTGCCAGCAGCTCCGGGACTAGCGGACACAGGAGGTTCTTC; CDR3: CASSSGTSGHRRFF
V: TRBV3-1/TRBV3-2; size: .; D: .; J: TRBJ2-7; DNA: TGTGCCAGCAGCCAACCCCCGTCCGGGGTTACGCGGTACGAGCAGTACTTC; CDR3: CASSQPPSGVTRYEQYF
V: TRBV5-1; size: once; D: .; J: TRBJ1-1; DNA: TGCGCCAGCAGCTTGATACGGAGGAACACTGAAGCTTTCTTT; CDR3: CASSLIRRNTEAFF
V: TRBV11-2; size: .; D: TRBD1; J: TRBJ2-3; DNA: TGTGCCAGCAGCCAAGGACAGGGGAGCACAGATACGCAGTATTTT; CDR3: CASSQGQGSTDTQYF
V: TRBV6-6; size: .; D: .; J: TRBJ1-5; DNA: TGTGCCAGCAGTCAGTTAAAACCGGGGATGGGGGGGGGCAATCAGCCCCAGCATTTT; CDR3: CASSQLKPGMGGGNQPQHF
V: TRBV5-5; size: .; D: .; J: TRBJ2-7; DNA: TGTGCCAGCAGCTCGCCGGGACATACCTACGAGCAGTACTTC; CDR3: CASSSPGHTYEQYF
V: TRBV4-2; size: .; D: .; J: TRBJ1-2; DNA: TGTGCCAGCAGCCAAGGCGTCCCAGGATCTAACTATGGCTACACCTTC; CDR3: CASSQGVPGSNYGYTF
V: TRBV7-9; size: .; D: TRBD2; J: TRBJ2-3; DNA: TGTGCCAGCAGCTCCCCGGTTTACGGGGGGTTCACAGATACGCAGTATTTT; CDR3: CASSSPVYGGFTDTQYF
V: TRBV7-2; size: .; D: TRBD1; J: TRBJ2-1; DNA: TGTGCCAGCAGCTTCCCTGGACAGGGAAAGGGCGATGAGCAGTTCTTC; CDR3: CASSFPGQGKGDEQFF
V: TRBV6-5; size: once; D: TRBD1; J: TRBJ1-4; DNA: TGTGCCAGCAGTTACAGGACAGGGAATGAAAAACTGTTTTTT; CDR3: CASSYRTGNEKLFF
V: TRBV13; size: .; D: .; J: TRBJ1-1; DNA: TGTGCCAGCAGCTTACCAAGGGGCACTGAAGCTTTCTTT; CDR3: CASSLPRGTEAFF
V: TRBV7-6; size: few; D: .; J: TRBJ1-1; DNA: TGTGCCAGCAGCTTAGATGGGGGCCCCGGGACTGAAGCTTTCTTT; CDR3: CASSLDGGPGTEAFF
V: TRBV10-3; size: .; D: .; J: TRBJ1-2; DNA: TGTGCCATCAGTGACACAGGGTATTTAGATGGCTACACCTTC; CDR3: CAISDTGYLDGYTF
V: TRBV5-1; size: .; D: TRBD1; J: TRBJ1-3; DNA: TGCGCCAGCAGCTTTGACAGGGATAAGAACACCATATATTTT; CDR3: CASSFDRDKNTIYF
V: TRBV7-2; size: .; D: .; J: TRBJ1-1; DNA: TGTGCCAGCAGCTGGGGGGGGGACACTGAAGCTTTCTTT; CDR3: CASSWGGDTEAFF
V: TRBV14; size: .; D: .; J: TRBJ1-6; DNA: TGTGCCAGCAGCCGTGTAGCTGGGGGGGTTGGCTCACCCCTCCACTTT; CDR3: CASSRVAGGVGSPLHF
V: TRBV7-9; size: .; D: .; J: TRBJ1-1; DNA: TGTGCCAGCAGCTTAGGAGGAATGAACACTGAAGCTTTCTTT; CDR3: CASSLGGMNTEAFF
V: TRBV18; size: .; D: TRBD1; J: TRBJ2-3; DNA: TGTGCCAGCTCACCAGGGACAGGGTTTCCAGATACGCAGTATTTT; CDR3: CASSPGTGFPDTQYF